Presented here are 29 T cell receptor beta chains from one specimen sequenced in a study of T cell responses to AZD1222 COVID-19 vaccine. The assay was immunoSEQ multiplex PCR, and TCRdb's table has in-frame clones only and misses some. The sample yields about 120,000 clones, 92% seen once. This material consisted of peripheral blood, taken 28 days after the second AZD1222 dose. Receptor source: an adult who received the AZD1222 COVID-19 vaccine.

This chain uses TRBV5-4 with TRBJ1-2, with 8 bases matching TRBD1. The J segment lost 6 bases and the V segment lost 4 bases, leaving 5 bases of the junction unmatched. CDR3 length equals 13 residues. Germline lookup yields CDR1 SGHNT and CDR2 YYREEE (reference sequence). CDR3 bases: TGTGCCAGCAGCCTGGACAGGGAAGATGGCTACACCTTC. As protein: CASSLDREDGYTF.

The rearrangement links TRBV11-3 to TRBJ1-1; the match to TRBD1 covers 10 bases. Unmatched junction bases numbered 10, after V lost 1 base and J lost 5 bases. Looked up from germline, CDR1 is SGHNT and CDR2 is YENEEA. There are 17 residues in the CDR3. CDR3 residues: CASSLGGGQGVNTEAFF. In DNA, the CDR3 is TGTGCCAGCAGCTTAGGGGGCGGACAGGGGGTAAATACTGAAGCTTTCTTT.

The chain employs TRBV30 and TRBJ1-4; TRBD1 might be the D (5 bases). The CDR3 is 16 amino acids. Between the trimmed V and J ends, which lost 0 bases and 7 bases, there was a span of 18 bases. Germline V lookup: CDR1 GTSNPN, CDR2 SVGIG (reference sequence). The CDR3 sequence is CAWSVRRGNWGEKLFF. The CDR3 DNA sequence: TGTGCCTGGAGTGTACGCCGGGGGAACTGGGGTGAAAAACTGTTTTTT.

This chain connects TRBV10-1 to TRBJ2-7; either TRBD1 or TRBD2 may supply D (6 bases each). Germline V gene sequence: CDR1 WNHNN, CDR2 SYGVQD (reference sequence). This CDR3 is built from 13 residues. Deletions cut 3 bases from V and 7 bases from J, with 13 bases between. The DNA of the CDR3 is TGCGCCAGCAGTGAAGATAGGGGGGAAGAGCAGTACTTC. This gives the protein CASSEDRGEEQYF.

V gene TRBV4-1 combines with J gene TRBJ1-5; D unclear. The CDR3 consists of 16 residues. Germline lookup yields CDR1 MGHRA and CDR2 YSYEKL. The V gene lost 0 bases and the J gene lost 6 bases, with 15 bases spanning the gap. CDR3 residues: CASSQDPQVWGQPQHF. The CDR3 DNA reads as TGCGCCAGCAGCCAAGATCCGCAGGTTTGGGGTCAGCCCCAGCATTTT.

The V gene is TRBV5-6, the J gene TRBJ2-3, with 9 bases lining up with TRBD1. CDR1 SGHDT and CDR2 YYEEEE come from the germline V gene. This CDR3 spans 15 amino acids. Losses at the gene ends were 4 bases for V and 0 bases for J; bases not matched to a gene: 3. The CDR3 DNA is TGTGCCAGCAGCCTCGGACAGGGGAGCACAGATACGCAGTATTTT. Its protein is CASSLGQGSTDTQYF.

This sequence joins TRBV5-4 and TRBJ2-6; 8 bases line up with TRBD1. Trimming removed 4 bases from V and 0 bases from J; junction bases left unmatched: 6. Germline assignment: CDR1 SGHNT and CDR2 YYREEE (reference sequence). The CDR3 has 17 amino acids. The chain's CDR3 is CASSRGQAHSGANVLTF. In nucleotides, the CDR3 is TGTGCCAGCAGCCGGGGACAGGCCCACTCTGGGGCCAACGTCCTGACTTTC.

This chain links TRBV12-3 or TRBV12-4 with TRBJ1-2, with 8 bases matching TRBD1. Unmatched junction bases numbered 3, after V lost 6 bases and J lost 3 bases. The CDR3 sequence is 13 residues long. The DNA of the CDR3 is TGTGCCAGCAGCTTGACAGGGGACTATGGCTACACCTTC. As protein: CASSLTGDYGYTF.

This chain joins TRBV19 and TRBJ1-3, with D unresolved. There are 13 residues in the CDR3. V dropped 3 bases and J dropped 5 bases, with 8 bases sitting between them. Germline V gene lookup returns CDR1 LNHDA and CDR2 SQIVND (reference sequence). The CDR3 loop reads CASSIRERNTIYF. CDR3 in DNA: TGTGCCAGTAGTATCCGGGAAAGAAACACCATATATTTT.

This sequence joins TRBV6-1 and TRBJ2-7; D not certain. V dropped 2 bases and J dropped 3 bases, with 2 bases sitting between them. This CDR3 has 11 amino acids. Germline CDR1 is MNHNS and CDR2 is SASEGT. For the CDR3, the DNA is TGTGCCAGCAGTGAAAGCTACGAGCAGTACTTC. This gives the protein CASSESYEQYF.

In this sample, this clone turned up once. The rearrangement uses TRBV28 and TRBJ2-7; TRBD1 aligns across 11 bases. Trimming at V came to 4 bases and at J to 4 bases, leaving 6 bases not matched to a gene. Germline CDR1 reads MDHEN; CDR2 reads SYDVKM. The CDR3 has 15 residues. CDR3 in DNA: TGTGCCAGCAGTTCCCGGACAGGGGGCGAGTACGAGCAGTACTTC. Translating gives CASSSRTGGEYEQYF.

This clone was detected only a few times. This chain uses TRBV5-1 with TRBJ1-6; no reliable D call. The germline CDR1 and CDR2 sequences are SGHRS and YFSETQ. CDR3 length: 13 residues. Trimming stripped 0 bases from V and 10 bases from J, with 8 bases between. CDR3 sequence: CASSLAGMSPLHF. CDR3 DNA sequence: TGCGCCAGCAGCTTGGCAGGAATGTCACCCCTCCACTTT.

The chain uses TRBV6-5 and TRBJ1-2, with 9 bases identical to TRBD1. The CDR3 has 14 residues. The V and J ends lost 6 bases and 7 bases, in that order; junction bases with no gene match: 9. Per the germline V gene, CDR1 is MNHEY and CDR2 is SVGAGI. CDR3 DNA: TGTGCCAGCAGACGCACAGGGGGCGCAGGTGGCTACACCTTC. It yields the protein CASRRTGGAGGYTF.

This clone was picked up one time. The chain is built from TRBV14 and TRBJ2-5, with unresolved D. CDR3 length: 14 residues. CDR1 SGHDN and CDR2 FVKESK come from the germline V gene. V shed 0 bases and J shed 1 base, with 6 bases lying between them. In nucleotides, the CDR3 is TGTGCCAGCAGCCAAGATTATGGCCAAGAGACCCAGTACTTC. Amino acid sequence: CASSQDYGQETQYF.

The chain uses TRBV28 and TRBJ1-5; 8 nucleotides align to TRBD1. In germline, CDR1 is MDHEN, CDR2 SYDVKM. With 3 bases clipped from V and 6 bases from J, the junction kept 4 bases outside the gene matches. The CDR3 runs 14 residues. The CDR3 reads CASSFGQGVQPQHF. The CDR3 DNA reads as TGTGCCAGCAGTTTCGGACAGGGTGTTCAGCCCCAGCATTTT.

The CDR3: CASSFGGTDTQYF. The CDR3 DNA sequence: TGTGCCAGCAGCTTCGGAGGCACAGATACGCAGTATTTT. V gene TRBV5-4 combines with J gene TRBJ2-3; D is undetermined. This CDR3 is built from 13 residues. Per germline, CDR1 SGHNT and CDR2 YYREEE (reference sequence). Trimming shortened V by 2 bases and J by 1 base, and 5 bases separated the two germline ends.

This chain joins TRBV18 and TRBJ1-3; TRBD1 agrees at 8 bases. Germline V gene lookup returns CDR1 KGHSH and CDR2 LQKENI. CDR3 length: 17 residues. Unmatched junction bases numbered 7, after V lost 3 bases and J lost 0 bases. The chain's CDR3 is CASSPLDRAPSGNTIYF. In DNA form, the CDR3 reads TGTGCCAGCTCACCCTTGGACAGGGCTCCCTCTGGAAACACCATATATTTT.

This sequence joins TRBV7-6 and TRBJ1-6; 8 nucleotides agree with TRBD1. The CDR3 consists of 17 residues. Germline V gene lookup returns CDR1 SGHVS and CDR2 FNYEAQ. J was trimmed by 10 bases and V by 3 bases; bases with no gene match: 14. The CDR3 reads CASSLFLGGRGQSPLHF. CDR3 nucleotides: TGTGCCAGCAGCTTGTTCTTGGGGGGCAGGGGGCAGTCACCCCTCCACTTT. The complete variable domain, with remaining parts taken from reference TRBV7-6 and TRBJ1-6, reads GAGVSQSPRYKVTKRGQDVALRCDPISGHVSLYWYRQALGQGPEFLTYFNYEAQQDKSGLPNDRFSAERPEGSISTLTIQRTEQRDSAMYRCASSLFLGGRGQSPLHFGNGTRLTVT.

This sequence joins TRBV7-8 and TRBJ1-1; D is undetermined. This CDR3 region has 14 residues. The germline gives CDR1 SGHVS, CDR2 FQNEAQ. Trimming took off 0 bases at V and 0 bases at J, with 5 bases between the two ends. Here the CDR3 reads CASSLAGMNTEAFF. The CDR3 coding sequence is TGTGCCAGCAGCTTAGCAGGGATGAACACTGAAGCTTTCTTT. The whole variable domain, filled in from reference TRBV7-8 and TRBJ1-1, reads GAGVSQSPRYKVAKRGQDVALRCDPISGHVSLFWYQQALGQGPEFLTYFQNEAQLDKSGLPSDRFFAERPEGSVSTLKIQRTQQEDSAVYLCASSLAGMNTEAFFGQGTRLTVV.

This sequence joins TRBV7-9 and TRBJ2-7; the match to TRBD1 covers 7 bases. Unmatched junction bases numbered 9, after V lost 6 bases and J lost 7 bases. CDR3 size: 13 residues. Germline V gene lookup returns CDR1 SEHNR and CDR2 FQNEAQ (reference sequence). The chain's CDR3 is CASSFDRAREQYF. Written as DNA, the CDR3 is TGTGCCAGCAGTTTTGACAGGGCTCGAGAGCAGTACTTC.

The J gene is TRBJ2-1, the V gene TRBV7-6, with 8 positions matching TRBD1. After removal of 1 base from V and 4 bases from J, the junction contained 3 bases not matched to a gene. The CDR3 covers 15 residues. Germline V lookup: CDR1 SGHVS, CDR2 FNYEAQ. CDR3 DNA: TGTGCCAGCAGCTTAGGAGACAGGGGATACAATGAGCAGTTCTTC. Its translation is CASSLGDRGYNEQFF.

This chain links TRBV19 with TRBJ2-7; D gene uncertain. Germline V gene data show CDR1 as LNHDA and CDR2 as SQIVND (reference sequence). The CDR3 covers 13 residues. V lost 5 bases, J lost 7 bases, and 15 bases lay in between. DNA of the CDR3: TGTGCCAGTAGTGACACACCCCTGGGGGAGCAGTACTTC. Amino acids: CASSDTPLGEQYF.

The chain links TRBV7-3 to TRBJ2-5; 13 bases are shared with TRBD2. Unmatched junction bases numbered 15, after V lost 7 bases and J lost 1 base. This CDR3 has 19 amino acids. Germline CDR1 and CDR2: SGHTA and FQGTGA. The CDR3 bases are TGTGCCAGCACCAAAAGGCAGGTGGGGACTAGCGGGGTCCAAGAGACCCAGTACTTC. The encoded protein is CASTKRQVGTSGVQETQYF.

V gene TRBV18 combines with J gene TRBJ1-1; D not certain. V shed 2 bases and J shed 4 bases, with 8 bases lying between them. The CDR3 consists of 13 residues. CDR1 and CDR2 (germline): KGHSH, LQKENI. The CDR3 nucleotides read TGTGCCAGCTCACCAGGTCGAGTCACTGAAGCTTTCTTT. Its protein product is CASSPGRVTEAFF. The entire variable domain, with the rest obtained from reference TRBV18 and TRBJ1-1, is as follows: NAGVMQNPRHLVRRRGQEARLRCSPMKGHSHVYWYRQLPEEGLKFMVYLQKENIIDESGMPKERFSAEFPKEGPSILRIQQVVRGDSAAYFCASSPGRVTEAFFGQGTRLTVV.

The CDR3 spells CASSEDRGSGYTF. Here the CDR3 DNA reads TGTGCCAGCAGCGAGGACAGGGGGTCTGGCTACACCTTC. The V gene is TRBV2, the J gene TRBJ1-2; 10 nucleotides align to TRBD1. Trimming at V came to 6 bases and at J to 7 bases, leaving 5 bases not matched to a gene. Germline-derived CDR1 and CDR2 are SNHLY and FYNNEI. CDR3 length: 13 residues.

This chain uses TRBV18 with TRBJ1-2, with 8 bases identical to TRBD1. Germline CDR1 reads KGHSH; CDR2 reads LQKENI. V lost 1 base, J lost 2 bases, and 12 bases stayed unmatched. CDR3 length: 18 residues. In nucleotides, the CDR3 is TGTGCCAGCTCACCACGGTTTGTGGACAGGGCCACAAACTATGGCTACACCTTC. Protein sequence: CASSPRFVDRATNYGYTF.

This clone has a single count. The gene calls are TRBV5-6 and TRBJ1-2; TRBD1 matches at 11 bases. This CDR3 is built from 12 residues. Germline V gene data show CDR1 as SGHDT and CDR2 as YYEEEE. The junction had 5 bases not matched to a gene; V was cut back by 4 bases and J by 12 bases. The CDR3 sequence is CASSPWTGGNTF. The CDR3 DNA reads as TGTGCCAGCAGCCCTTGGACAGGGGGCAACACCTTC.

The CDR3 here is CASSLGNMGGYTF. CDR3 nucleotide sequence: TGTGCCAGCAGCTTAGGCAACATGGGTGGCTACACCTTC. The V and J genes are TRBV7-9 and TRBJ1-2; unclear D gene. The CDR3 runs 13 residues. Germline V gene data show CDR1 as SEHNR and CDR2 as FQNEAQ (reference sequence). Trimming pared 1 base from V and 7 bases from J, leaving 10 bases between.

The gene calls are TRBV5-4 and TRBJ1-6; maybe TRBD1 (6 bases). The V end lost 3 bases, the J end lost 7 bases, and 20 bases lay between the germline ends. Germline-derived CDR1 and CDR2 are SGHNT and YYREEE (reference sequence). This CDR3 is built from 17 residues. Written as DNA, the CDR3 is TGTGCCAGCAGCTCTCACAGGGTTCAGGATATGAATTCACCCCTCCACTTT. This codes for CASSSHRVQDMNSPLHF.